Below, one T cell receptor (beta chain) is given with its context. Its matching antigen is unknown. The sample belongs to a study of OX40 agonist ivuxolimab in advanced cancers. Whole-study context: Melanoma, hepatocellular carcinoma, head and neck or renal cell cancer occurred in dose-escalation patients. Mean age about 60 years, range about 20 to 90; 82.7% male.

V lost 4 bases, J lost 1 base, and 12 bases lay in between. The CDR3 loop spans 15 amino acids. Germline V gene lookup returns CDR1 LNHDA and CDR2 SQIVND (reference sequence). Method: immunoSEQ multiplex PCR; TCRdb's copy keeps in-frame clones and lacks some. In the table there are 100,000 to 130,000 clones, approximately 89% of which are singletons. Study-wide results and caveats: The CD4+ and CD8+ T cells in the blood had expanded clonally by week 6 at 0.1 to 3.0 mg/kg.

This material consisted of CD4+ or CD8+ T cells sorted from blood, taken in a trial of the OX40 agonist ivuxolimab. The chain uses TRBV19 and TRBJ2-3; weak D call: TRBD2 (5 bases). This sequence was found in an adult with an advanced solid tumor such as melanoma, head and neck, liver or kidney cancer. The CDR3 loop reads CASSNSQRGTDTQYF. The CDR3 nucleotides are TGTGCCAGTAGTAACTCGCAGAGGGGCACAGATACGCAGTATTTT.